This T cell receptor (beta chain) was profiled in a study of blood T cell repertoires in COVID-19. Study background: T cells, B-cell-depleted T cells, or PBMCs supplied cDNA or gDNA.

This clone was counted between two and nine times. V was pared by 2 bases and J by 7 bases, with 11 bases of the junction left unmatched. This CDR3 is 16 amino acids long. CDR1 SEHNR and CDR2 FQNEAQ come from the germline V gene (reference sequence). The Seattle patients, enrolled during active infection, were followed longitudinally. The protocol was immunoSEQ multiplex PCR, while the TCRdb copy is restricted to in-frame clones and leaves out a portion. The data contain about 130,000 clones, about 76% of them seen just once; the ten biggest clones take up 4% to 5%. This rearrangement joins TRBV7-9 to TRBJ1-1; 9 bases agree with TRBD1. The sequence was collected from a woman aged 65 to 85 with COVID-19, enrolled during active disease. Sequenced material: peripheral blood. The CDR3: CASSLPLRDRALEAFF. CDR3 nucleotides: TGTGCCAGCAGCTTACCACTCCGGGACAGGGCTCTTGAAGCTTTCTTT.